These 24 T cell receptor beta chains were all obtained from the same sample, sequenced in a study of T cell changes during pregnancy in multiple sclerosis. The protocol was immunoSEQ multiplex PCR, while the TCRdb copy is restricted to in-frame clones and leaves out a portion. The sample yields 40,000 to 55,000 clones, 85% to 90% seen once. This sample comprised CD4+ T cells from peripheral blood mononuclear cells, obtained in the first trimester of pregnancy. The source is a female donor with multiple sclerosis, enrolled in a pregnancy study.

The chain links TRBV6-1 to TRBJ1-1, with 7 bases matching TRBD1. With V trimmed by 0 bases and J by 1 base, 11 bases remained unmatched. Looked up from germline, CDR1 is MNHNS and CDR2 is SASEGT. This CDR3 contains 18 residues. The chain's CDR3 is CASSEAGLRGRGNTEAFF. The DNA of the CDR3 is TGTGCCAGCAGTGAAGCGGGTTTAAGGGGGCGGGGGAACACTGAAGCTTTCTTT.

The V call is TRBV27, the J call TRBJ1-5; TRBD1 matches at 7 bases. The junction had 15 bases not matched to a gene; V was cut back by 9 bases and J by 7 bases. In germline, CDR1 is MNHEY, CDR2 SMNVEV (reference sequence). The CDR3 length is 15 residues. The CDR3 region has the DNA TGTGCCAGACCCAGGACAGGTTCGACGGGGCAGCCCCAGCATTTT. It yields the protein CARPRTGSTGQPQHF.

This clone showed up just once. In nucleotides, the CDR3 is TGTGCCAGCAAACGACTAGGGGATACGCAGTATTTT. Translation gives CASKRLGDTQYF. V usage is TRBV7-2 and J usage is TRBJ2-3; perhaps TRBD2 as D (6 bases). Germline assignment: CDR1 SGHTA and CDR2 FQGNSA. CDR3 length: 12 residues. V was clipped by 7 bases and J by 6 bases, with 11 bases between them.

In its sample, this clone was seen a few times. The chain recombines TRBV30 with TRBJ2-7; 7 positions agree with TRBD1. Trimming took 6 bases from V and 0 from J; bases not matched to a gene: 11. The CDR3 runs to 15 residues. Germline V gives CDR1 GTSNPN, CDR2 SVGIG (reference sequence). The CDR3 spells CACYSRDSRSYEQYF. CDR3 sequence (DNA): TGTGCCTGCTACTCCCGGGACAGCCGCTCCTACGAGCAGTACTTC. Complete variable domain (other parts from reference TRBV30 and TRBJ2-7): SQTIHQWPATLVQPVGSPLSLECTVEGTSNPNLYWYRQAAGRGLQLLFYSVGIGQISSEVPQNLSASRPQDRQFILSSKKLLLSDSGFYLCACYSRDSRSYEQYFGPGTRLTVT.

This clone was seen a handful of times. CDR3 residues: CASSETVSTEAFF. The CDR3, as DNA: TGTGCCAGCAGTGAGACAGTCTCCACTGAAGCTTTCTTT. This chain links TRBV6-5 with TRBJ1-1; TRBD1 is a possible D gene (5 bases). This CDR3 has 13 residues. CDR1 is MNHEY, CDR2 SVGAGI, per germline. V was pared by 5 bases and J by 4 bases, with 11 bases between.

Written as DNA, the CDR3 is TGTGCCAGCAGCTTGGCGGGGACTAGCGCCCTCGGGGAGACCCAGTACTTC. It codes for CASSLAGTSALGETQYF. V and J are TRBV5-4 and TRBJ2-5; 10 bases align to TRBD2. CDR3 length: 17 residues. V shed 0 bases, J shed 5 bases, and the junction held 10 bases outside the gene matches. Germline CDR1 SGHNT, CDR2 YYREEE (reference sequence).

The chain is built from TRBV6-5 and TRBJ2-1; D perhaps matches TRBD2 (6 bases). Trimming took off 4 bases at V and 4 bases at J, with 17 bases between the two ends. Germline CDR1 MNHEY, CDR2 SVGAGI. This CDR3 has 16 residues. The DNA of the CDR3 is TGTGCCAGCAGTTTCCTTAGCGGATTGATTTACAATGAGCAGTTCTTC. Translation gives CASSFLSGLIYNEQFF.

CDR3 amino acids: CASRVGQGRAFF. The CDR3 coding sequence is TGTGCCAGCAGGGTAGGACAGGGTAGGGCTTTCTTT. The chain employs TRBV2 and TRBJ1-1; 8 bases agree with TRBD1. CDR3 size: 12 residues. Per the germline V gene, CDR1 is SNHLY and CDR2 is FYNNEI. V was pared by 6 bases and J by 11 bases, with 8 bases of the junction left unmatched. Full variable domain (missing parts from reference TRBV2 and TRBJ1-1): EPEVTQTPSHQVTQMGQEVILRCVPISNHLYFYWYRQILGQKVEFLVSFYNNEISEKSEIFDDQFSVERPDGSNFTLKIRSTKLEDSAMYFCASRVGQGRAFFGQGTRLTVV.

This chain connects TRBV30 to TRBJ2-4, with 7 nucleotides matching TRBD2. With V trimmed by 1 base and J by 7 bases, 7 bases remained unmatched. The germline V gene has CDR1 GTSNPN and CDR2 SVGIG (reference sequence). This CDR3 has 14 amino acids. This CDR3 reads CAWSASGRGNIQYF. CDR3 sequence (DNA): TGTGCCTGGAGTGCGTCAGGGCGGGGGAACATTCAGTACTTC. Full variable domain (rest looked up from reference TRBV30 and TRBJ2-4): SQTIHQWPATLVQPVGSPLSLECTVEGTSNPNLYWYRQAAGRGLQLLFYSVGIGQISSEVPQNLSASRPQDRQFILSSKKLLLSDSGFYLCAWSASGRGNIQYFGAGTRLSVL.

J is TRBJ2-1 and V is TRBV6-1, with 13 positions matching TRBD2. With 0 bases clipped from V and 6 bases from J, the junction kept 8 bases outside the gene matches. The CDR3 is made up of 18 amino acids. The V gene's germline CDR1 is MNHNS and CDR2 SASEGT. Here the CDR3 reads CASSEARTSGSYGNEQFF. CDR3 in DNA: TGTGCCAGCAGTGAAGCAAGGACTAGCGGGAGTTATGGCAATGAGCAGTTCTTC.

This clone has ten or more counts. The V call is TRBV19, the J call TRBJ1-1; the match to TRBD1 covers 8 bases. The CDR3 spans 14 residues. Trimming took 10 bases from V and 7 from J; bases not matched to a gene: 14. Germline lookup yields CDR1 LNHDA and CDR2 SQIVND (reference sequence). The CDR3 nucleotides are TGTGCCACCCGCCAGGCAGGGGGCTGGGGTGAAGCTTTCTTT. Translation gives CATRQAGGWGEAFF.

The chain joins TRBV5-1 to TRBJ2-3; TRBD2 matches at 11 bases. The length of the CDR3 is 15 residues. Germline V CDR1 and CDR2: SGHRS, YFSETQ. Trimming took 7 bases from V and 6 from J; bases not matched to a gene: 10. CDR3 DNA sequence: TGCGCCAGCGGGGTAGCGGGAGGGAGAGCGGATACGCAGTATTTT. Translated: CASGVAGGRADTQYF.

The chain is built from TRBV6-5 and TRBJ1-1; weak D call: TRBD1 (6 bases). CDR1 and CDR2 (germline): MNHEY, SVGAGI. V was shortened by 5 bases and J by 6 bases, with 19 bases between the two germline ends. The CDR3 is made up of 15 amino acids. CDR3 coding DNA: TGTGCCAGCAGTCCCCCGGGGGGCGCTGTACCTGAAGCTTTCTTT. This codes for CASSPPGGAVPEAFF.

This sequence joins TRBV30 and TRBJ1-1; TRBD1 is a possible D gene (5 bases). V gave up 1 base and J gave up 7 bases, with 7 bases separating them. CDR3 length: 11 residues. Per the germline V gene, CDR1 is GTSNPN and CDR2 is SVGIG (reference sequence). In DNA form, the CDR3 reads TGTGCCTGGAGTGAAGGGGTTGAAGCTTTCTTT. Translated, it gives CAWSEGVEAFF.

V and J are TRBV19 and TRBJ2-1, with TRBD2 matching 11 bases. J was trimmed by 3 bases and V by 4 bases; bases with no gene match: 8. The CDR3 is 17 amino acids. From germline, CDR1 is LNHDA and CDR2 SQIVND (reference sequence). CDR3 amino acids: CASSTGTSGGYYNEQFF. Written as DNA, the CDR3 is TGTGCCAGTAGTACAGGGACTAGCGGAGGGTACTACAATGAGCAGTTCTTC. The full variable domain, with the rest looked up from reference TRBV19 and TRBJ2-1, is DGGITQSPKYLFRKEGQNVTLSCEQNLNHDAMYWYRQDPGQGLRLIYYSQIVNDFQKGDIAEGYSVSREKKESFPLTVTSAQKNPTAFYLCASSTGTSGGYYNEQFFGPGTRLTVL.

The sample holds one count of this clone. The chain employs TRBV30 and TRBJ1-1; D may be TRBD1 (6 bases). Between the trimmed V and J ends, which lost 3 bases and 1 base, there was a span of 9 bases. The CDR3 totals 13 residues. Looked up from germline, CDR1 is GTSNPN and CDR2 is SVGIG (reference sequence). CDR3 bases: TGTGCCTGGAGCAGGGGTAAGAACACTGAAGCTTTCTTT. Its translation is CAWSRGKNTEAFF.

The chain has TRBV6-1 and TRBJ1-1; possible D gene TRBD1, 6 bases. The CDR3 sequence is 15 residues long. Deletions cut 10 bases from V and 5 bases from J, with 23 bases between. Per the germline V gene, CDR1 is MNHNS and CDR2 is SASEGT. CDR3: CATFPGQGRGTEAFF. In nucleotides, the CDR3 is TGTGCCACTTTCCCCGGGCAGGGGAGAGGAACTGAAGCTTTCTTT.

The chain has TRBV30 and TRBJ2-7; 9 nucleotides agree with TRBD2. V trimming: 3 bases; J trimming: 4 bases; junction bases outside the gene matches: 4. Germline V gene sequence: CDR1 GTSNPN, CDR2 SVGIG (reference sequence). CDR3 length equals 13 residues. CDR3 amino acids: CAWSRGRGYEQYF. CDR3 sequence (DNA): TGTGCCTGGAGCCGCGGGAGGGGGTACGAGCAGTACTTC.

The CDR3 bases are TGTGCCAGCAGCGGACCGGGACAGACCTTTATGAACACTGAAGCTTTCTTT. Its translation: CASSGPGQTFMNTEAFF. This chain connects TRBV11-2 to TRBJ1-1, with 7 bases lining up with TRBD1. CDR3 size: 17 residues. After removal of 5 bases from V and 0 bases from J, the junction contained 12 bases not matched to a gene. CDR1 is SGHAT, CDR2 FQNNGV, per germline. The full variable domain, in which reference TRBV11-2 and TRBJ1-1 provide the parts outside the CDR3, is EAGVAQSPRYKIIEKRQSVAFWCNPISGHATLYWYQQILGQGPKLLIQFQNNGVVDDSQLPKDRFSAERLKGVDSTLKIQPAKLEDSAVYLCASSGPGQTFMNTEAFFGQGTRLTVV.

The chain is built from TRBV14 and TRBJ1-2; possible D gene TRBD1, 6 bases. CDR1 is SGHDN, CDR2 FVKESK, per germline. This CDR3 spans 14 amino acids. V was shortened by 3 bases and J by 8 bases, with 16 bases between the two germline ends. CDR3 bases: TGTGCCAGCAGCCAGGACAGTGGGTTCGGGGGCTACACCTTC. This translates into CASSQDSGFGGYTF.

The chain recombines TRBV28 with TRBJ2-7; 9 bases map to TRBD1. Germline loops: CDR1 MDHEN, CDR2 SYDVKM. The CDR3 loop spans 14 amino acids. The ends lost 6 bases at V and 0 bases at J; junction bases unmatched: 3. The chain's CDR3 is CASRGTGSSYEQYF. CDR3 coding DNA: TGTGCCAGCAGAGGGACAGGGAGCTCCTACGAGCAGTACTTC.

The rearrangement joins TRBV30 to TRBJ1-4; D possibly corresponds to TRBD1 (6 bases). Trimming cost V 2 bases and J 7 bases, with 20 bases left between them. CDR1 is GTSNPN, CDR2 SVGIG, per germline (reference sequence). There are 16 residues in the CDR3. The CDR3 loop reads CAWSLSARARGEKLFF. CDR3 nucleotides: TGTGCCTGGAGTCTCTCGGCCCGTGCCAGGGGTGAAAAACTGTTTTTT.

The chain links TRBV7-2 to TRBJ1-3; D is undetermined. The CDR3 has 15 amino acids. Per germline, CDR1 SGHTA and CDR2 FQGNSA. Trimming stripped 5 bases from V and 4 bases from J, with 15 bases between. This CDR3 is CASSQTRTPGNTIYF. In nucleotides, the CDR3 is TGTGCCAGCAGCCAAACACGGACTCCAGGAAACACCATATATTTT. The variable domain in full, with the rest retrieved from reference TRBV7-2 and TRBJ1-3, is GAGVSQSPSNKVTEKGKDVELRCDPISGHTALYWYRQSLGQGLEFLIYFQGNSAPDKSGLPSDRFSAERTGGSVSTLTIQRTQQEDSAVYLCASSQTRTPGNTIYFGEGSWLTVV.

This rearrangement joins TRBV5-4 to TRBJ1-2; no firm D call. From germline, CDR1 is SGHNT and CDR2 YYREEE (reference sequence). This CDR3 region has 14 residues. The V end lost 0 bases, the J end lost 2 bases, and 8 bases lay between the germline ends. CDR3 sequence reads: CASSLVTENYGYTF. The DNA of the CDR3 is TGTGCCAGCAGCTTGGTCACGGAGAACTATGGCTACACCTTC.